This T cell receptor (beta chain) comes out of a study of cytomegalovirus exposure and HLA in healthy donors. Deletions cut 0 bases from V and 9 bases from J, with 11 bases between. The CDR3 covers 13 residues. Germline-derived CDR1 and CDR2 are LGHNA and YSLEER. The study ran its PCR with 60 Vbeta and 13 Jbeta primers. Method: immunoSEQ multiplex PCR; TCRdb's copy keeps in-frame clones and lacks some. Of under 200,000 clones listed, approximately 73% are singletons. Study observations and caveats: For TCR beta chains, V- and J-gene trimming was later linked to a missense DCLRE1C variant.

This clone turned up a few times. Its specificity is unknown. Source material: PBMCs. This sequence was found in a man in his fifties in good health and CMV-seronegative. The V gene is TRBV4-3, the J gene TRBJ1-2; D is possibly TRBD1 (6 bases). As DNA, the CDR3 is TGCGCCAGCAGCCAAGATGGGACACTCAGCTACACCTTC. This translates into CASSQDGTLSYTF.